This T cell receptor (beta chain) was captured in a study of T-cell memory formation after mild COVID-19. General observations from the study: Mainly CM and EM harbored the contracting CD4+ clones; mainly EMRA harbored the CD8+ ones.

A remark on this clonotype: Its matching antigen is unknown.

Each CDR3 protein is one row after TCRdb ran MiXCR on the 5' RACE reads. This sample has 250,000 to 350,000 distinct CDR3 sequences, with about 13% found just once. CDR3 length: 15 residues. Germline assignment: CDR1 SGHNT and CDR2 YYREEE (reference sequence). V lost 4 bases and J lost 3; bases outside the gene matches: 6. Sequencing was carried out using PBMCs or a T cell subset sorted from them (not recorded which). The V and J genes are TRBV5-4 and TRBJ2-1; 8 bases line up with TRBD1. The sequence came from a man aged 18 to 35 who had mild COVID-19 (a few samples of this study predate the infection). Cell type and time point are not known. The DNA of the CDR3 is TGTGCCAGCAGCCCTCGGACAGGGAACTACAATGAGCAGTTCTTC. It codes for CASSPRTGNYNEQFF.